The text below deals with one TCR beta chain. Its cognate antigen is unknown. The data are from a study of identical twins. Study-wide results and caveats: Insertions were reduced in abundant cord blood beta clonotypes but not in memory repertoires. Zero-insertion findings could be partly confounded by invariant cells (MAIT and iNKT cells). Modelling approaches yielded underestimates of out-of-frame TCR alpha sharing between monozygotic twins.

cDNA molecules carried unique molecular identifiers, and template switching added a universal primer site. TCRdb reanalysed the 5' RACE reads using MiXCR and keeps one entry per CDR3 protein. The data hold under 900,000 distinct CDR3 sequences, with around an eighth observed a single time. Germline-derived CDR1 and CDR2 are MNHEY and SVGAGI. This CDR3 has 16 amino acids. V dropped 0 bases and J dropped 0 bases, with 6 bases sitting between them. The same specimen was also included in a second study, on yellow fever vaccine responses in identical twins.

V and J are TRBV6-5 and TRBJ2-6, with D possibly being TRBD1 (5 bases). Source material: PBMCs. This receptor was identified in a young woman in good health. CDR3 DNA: TGTGCCAGCAGTTACTCCAGGGCCTCTGGGGCCAACGTCCTGACTTTC. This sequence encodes CASSYSRASGANVLTF.